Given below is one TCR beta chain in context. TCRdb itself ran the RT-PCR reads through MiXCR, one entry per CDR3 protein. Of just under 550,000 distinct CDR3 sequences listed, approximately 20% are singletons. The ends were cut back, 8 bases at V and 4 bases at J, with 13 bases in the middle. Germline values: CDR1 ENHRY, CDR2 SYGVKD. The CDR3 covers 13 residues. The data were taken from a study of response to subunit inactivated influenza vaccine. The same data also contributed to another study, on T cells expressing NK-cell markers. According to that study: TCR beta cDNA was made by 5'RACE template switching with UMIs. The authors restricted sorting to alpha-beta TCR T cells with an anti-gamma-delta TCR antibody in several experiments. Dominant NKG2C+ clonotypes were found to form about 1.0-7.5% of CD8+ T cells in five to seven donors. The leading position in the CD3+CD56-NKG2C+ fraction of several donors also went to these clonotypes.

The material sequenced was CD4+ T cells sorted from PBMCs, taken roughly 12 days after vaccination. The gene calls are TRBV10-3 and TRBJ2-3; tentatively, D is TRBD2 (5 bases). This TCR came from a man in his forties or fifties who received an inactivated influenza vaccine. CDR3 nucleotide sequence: TGTGCCATCGGGCTAGAGGGAGCAGATACGCAGTATTTT. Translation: CAIGLEGADTQYF.